This T cell receptor (beta chain) is drawn from a study of blood T cells in healthy people across ages (dated by TCRdb to between 2014 and 2017). Notes on the research overall: Template switching captured roughly one uniquely barcoded TCR beta cDNA molecule per two T cells in model experiments. Age-related changes in TCR beta repertoire diversity were measured in the study by deep sequencing normalized with unique cDNA molecular identifiers. The donors were divided into four age groups: young (average around 16 years), middle-aged (about 39), aged (around 67) and long-lived (82). The study analyzed two additional independent replicas of 1 million unique cDNA reads from the same blood draw for two donors, one aged 18 to 30 and one aged 80 or older. Results the study describes overall, beyond this receptor: The long-lived group showed more naive CD4+ T cells, fewer expanded clones and increased TCR diversity than the aged group, suggesting age selection. Estimates of total diversity based on one million sequenced T cells were considered lower bounds and underestimates. Because profiling used bulk unsorted PBMCs, naive and antigen-experienced compartments could not be compared conclusively. There was a strong correlation between observed TCR beta diversity and the percentage of naive T cells measured by flow cytometry. Observed TCR beta diversity per million T cells fell roughly linearly with age, and a significant reduction was already apparent by age about 36. The CMV infection status of donors was not known, potentially confounding age-related changes in expanded clonotypes.

CDR1 and CDR2, looked up from the germline V gene, are SGHAT and FQNNGV. Including the terminal cysteine and phenylalanine, the CDR3 comprises 16 residues. Only CDR3 DNA is held: 48 bases, read in frame from base 1. Germline trimming amounts to 1 base on V and 2 bases on J, with 7 as the count of junction bases outside the gene matches. This clonotype has only a few counts. What antigen it recognizes has not been identified. One base away there is no much larger clone; base qualities are not given. Library method: 5' RACE. Sequencing was carried out with an Illumina HiSeq 2500. A second PCR of roughly 7 to 11 cycles was performed with a sample-barcoded 5' primer and a J-beta primer mix. A unique molecular identifier was introduced onto each TCR beta cDNA molecule by a template-switch 5' adaptor carrying 12 random nucleotides. Each sample yielded at least 2.5 million CDR3-containing paired-end reads. First-strand cDNA was synthesized from all RNA with the Mint cDNA synthesis kit, primed by a TRBC-specific oligonucleotide. After uracil-DNA glycosylase treatment, a first 18-cycle PCR used universal primers M1SS and BC2_uni_R on all cDNA. On the study's bioinformatics: For normalization, 1 million high-quality reads were randomly selected from each sample, with every read carrying a distinct molecular identifier. Instead of being binned into consensus sequences, reads that shared molecular identifiers were thrown out. MiTCR, run with a Q25 quality threshold and the strictest error-elimination algorithm, handled CDR3 identification, clonotype clustering and error correction. Lower-bound total TCR beta diversity was estimated with a nonparametric unseen species model using Euler transformation. The public reads were reanalyzed by TCRdb: fastp trimming at Q25, MiXCR alignment, in-frame beta chains only. Every entry covers one CDR3 protein and lists the most common genes and DNA from its rows. None of the V and J calls come from the authors' own analysis; TCRdb made them. Present in this sample are 600,000 to 900,000 distinct CDR3 sequences, approximately 24% of which were seen just once. Clones ranked in the top ten supply around 2.9% of the sample.

Donors were a few dozen systemically healthy Caucasian individuals from Russia aged roughly 6 to 95 years. About 9.8 milliliters of peripheral blood were drawn from each donor into EDTA-treated Vacutainer tubes. Ficoll-Paque density-gradient centrifugation was used to isolate PBMCs, with at least 7 million obtained per sample. Trizol reagent was used to extract total RNA from the PBMCs, yielding at least 5.5 micrograms per sample. Naive CD45RAhigh/CD27high T cell percentages were measured by flow cytometry on a PBMC aliquot from every donor. A further study also used this sample, focusing on T cells of mothers and their children. The second study, in turn, reports: Nine systemically healthy Caucasian individuals served as donors, namely three mothers together with their six children. cDNA synthesis used all of the extracted RNA, with approximately 1.4 ug of RNA in each 15 ul reaction. Sample barcodes and 2-4 random nucleotides were added via the M1S primer in the second PCR. More than 8 million TCR beta CDR3 reads were obtained from each mother, and roughly 3.1 million reads were obtained from each child. TCR recombination output is similarly shaped by thymic selection in related and unrelated pairs, with a minor effect exerted by inherited differences. Normalized repertoire overlap was always slightly but never significantly higher in related than unrelated mother-child pairs. Persistent microchimeric T cell clones were not detected, at a sensitivity of around 100 clones per million clonotypes. The study used deep NGS to compare TCR beta repertoires of mothers and children, seeking features distinguishing related mother-child pairs from unrelated individuals. On average, the children were roughly 10 +/- 4 years old, while the mothers were around 42 +/- 4 years old. After adapter ligation was performed with NEBNext reagents, the libraries were sequenced on an Illumina HiSeq 2000 with 100+100 nt paired-end reads. To prevent cross-contamination, the mother and child libraries were prepared a month apart and were sequenced in separate runs. For each donor, somewhere between roughly 450,000 and 2,100,000 distinct TCR beta clonotypes were identified. Naive TCR beta clonotypes were estimated from low-frequency clonotypes matched to each donor's FACS-determined naive share, without sorting.

This clonotype was sampled from a boy aged 5-17 years in good health. Sequences were obtained from blood. Recombination connected TRBV11-2 to TRBJ2-5; TRBD2 matches 7 bases in the middle. CDR3 region: CASSLGLTSSQETQYF. The DNA sequence follows: TGTGCCAGCAGCTTAGGGCTGACTAGCAGTCAAGAGACCCAGTACTTC.